What follows are 6 T cell receptor beta chains derived from one specimen sequenced in a study of T cells in localized non-small cell lung cancer (TCRdb year 2020). Library preparation was by the immunoSEQ multiplex PCR assay. The source is immuneACCESS, and TCRdb retained only in-frame sequences with V and J called. Part of the clones is not carried over; for the studies checked, unresolved V genes explain less than half of this, and the remainder is unexplained. The sample table contains approximately 30,000 clones; only one count was recorded for 80% to 90% of them. The top ten clonotypes cover less than 3.5% of the sample. Sequenced material: peripheral blood, taken before any cancer treatment. These receptors were obtained from a woman between 18 and 55 years old with stage I lung adenocarcinoma.

The chain has TRBV7-9 and TRBJ1-1, with D possibly matching TRBD1 (6 bases). Trimming removed 3 bases from V and 11 bases from J, with 16 bases in between. The CDR3 is 13 residues long. Germline V gives CDR1 SEHNR, CDR2 FQNEAQ (reference sequence). The CDR3 is CASSFDTGSKAFF. The CDR3 DNA follows: TGTGCCAGCAGCTTCGACACAGGGTCGAAGGCTTTCTTT. Full variable domain (remainder filled in from reference TRBV7-9 and TRBJ1-1): DTGVSQNPRHKITKRGQNVTFRCDPISEHNRLYWYRQTLGQGPEFLTYFQNEAQLEKSRLLSDRFSAERPKGSFSTLEIQRTEQGDSAMYLCASSFDTGSKAFFGQGTRLTVV.

The chain joins TRBV21-1 to TRBJ2-7; the D segment call TRBD2 is taken from the table without a DNA check. TRBV21-1 is flagged as a pseudogene. This CDR3 is 16 amino acids long. CDR3 nucleotides: TGTGCCAGCAGCGCCCCTCTAGCGGGAAAGCCCTACGAGCAGTACTTC. It is translated as CASSAPLAGKPYEQYF.

The V gene is TRBV11-2, the J gene TRBJ2-5; D remains ambiguous. The germline CDR1 and CDR2 sequences are SGHAT and FQNNGV. The CDR3 is made up of 16 amino acids. V was pared by 6 bases and J by 3 bases, with 20 bases between. In DNA form, the CDR3 reads TGTGCCAGCAGTTTACTCTTAGGGCTGACGGAAGAGACCCAGTACTTC. Translation: CASSLLLGLTEETQYF. The complete variable domain, with remaining parts taken from reference TRBV11-2 and TRBJ2-5, reads EAGVAQSPRYKIIEKRQSVAFWCNPISGHATLYWYQQILGQGPKLLIQFQNNGVVDDSQLPKDRFSAERLKGVDSTLKIQPAKLEDSAVYLCASSLLLGLTEETQYFGPGTRLLVL.

The CDR3 DNA follows: TGTGCCAGCAGCGAGACTAGCGCGTCCTACGAGCAGTACTTC. It yields the protein CASSETSASYEQYF. V and J are TRBV7-3 and TRBJ2-7; 8 nucleotides match TRBD2. The germline gives CDR1 SGHTA, CDR2 FQGTGA. The CDR3 is 14 residues long. J was trimmed by 1 base and V by 5 bases; bases with no gene match: 4.

V gene TRBV7-2 combines with J gene TRBJ2-1; 7 positions match TRBD1. The CDR3 loop spans 16 amino acids. V dropped 4 bases and J dropped 2; count of bases not matched to a gene: 8. Germline CDR1 is SGHTA and CDR2 is FQGNSA. CDR3 in amino acids: CASSSAGTAPYNEQFF. CDR3 coding DNA: TGTGCCAGCAGCTCAGCCGGGACAGCCCCCTACAATGAGCAGTTCTTC.

The rearrangement joins TRBV6-5 to TRBJ2-2; no reliable D call. The CDR3 runs to 16 residues. The germline CDR1 and CDR2 sequences are MNHEY and SVGAGI. Trimming cost V 4 bases and J 4 bases, with 16 bases left between them. CDR3 DNA sequence: TGTGCCAGCAGTTCCAGACCACGACCGGTCACCGGGGAGCTGTTTTTT. Translation gives CASSSRPRPVTGELFF.